The 17 T cell receptor beta chains in this list originate from one sample, sequenced in a study of human T cells and chemical hapten exposure. Time point reported: patch test 1, 2 weeks after DPC sensitization. Noted treatment: therapeutic diphenylcyclopropenone sensitization with weekly scalp DPC. One entry per CDR3 protein, called by TCRdb with MiXCR from the RACE reads. The sample yields around 76,000 distinct CDR3 sequences, 10% to 15% seen once. This specimen was whole blood, taken in connection with sensitization to the hapten diphenylcyclopropenone (DPC). Receptors were obtained from a woman aged 55 to 70 with alopecia areata. Some clones in this sample may be carry-over from other donors' samples.

CDR3 loop: CASSLGARLQETQYF. The DNA for the CDR3 is TGCGCCAGCAGCTTGGGGGCCAGACTCCAAGAGACCCAGTACTTC. The chain couples TRBV5-1 to TRBJ2-5; D unresolved. Germline CDR1 SGHRS, CDR2 YFSETQ. The CDR3 totals 15 residues. Trimming stripped 0 bases from V and 1 base from J, with 10 bases between.

This clonotype was observed a few times. The CDR3, as DNA: TGTGCCATAGGATCCCACAGGGATTCCACTGAAGCTTTCTTT. This translates into CAIGSHRDSTEAFF. The V gene is TRBV10-3, the J gene TRBJ1-1; possibly TRBD1 for D (6 bases). With 9 bases removed from V and 4 bases from J, the gap between germline ends came to 18 bases. Germline V gives CDR1 ENHRY, CDR2 SYGVKD. CDR3 length equals 14 residues.

This clonotype occurred many times. The chain is built from TRBV7-9 and TRBJ1-4, with D possibly matching TRBD1 (5 bases). The V and J ends lost 1 base and 7 bases respectively, with 16 bases between them. The length of the CDR3 is 16 residues. The germline V gene encodes CDR1 SEHNR and CDR2 FQNEAQ (reference sequence). The CDR3 nucleotides are TGTGCCAGCAGCTTAGGCCATGGGACGGAGGTTGAAAAACTGTTTTTT. It translates to CASSLGHGTEVEKLFF. Based on the CDR3 plus reference TRBV7-9 and TRBJ1-4, the full variable domain is DTGVSQNPRHKITKRGQNVTFRCDPISEHNRLYWYRQTLGQGPEFLTYFQNEAQLEKSRLLSDRFSAERPKGSFSTLEIQRTEQGDSAMYLCASSLGHGTEVEKLFFGSGTQLSVL.

This chain joins TRBV30 and TRBJ2-4; the match to TRBD1 covers 7 bases. The CDR3 is made up of 12 amino acids. Germline lookup yields CDR1 GTSNPN and CDR2 SVGIG (reference sequence). The V and J ends lost 1 base and 6 bases, in that order; junction bases with no gene match: 0. The DNA for the CDR3 is TGTGCCTGGAGTGGGACAGGAAACATTCAGTACTTC. It yields the protein CAWSGTGNIQYF.

V and J are TRBV27 and TRBJ1-6; the match to TRBD1 covers 10 bases. The CDR3 has 14 amino acids. The V gene's germline CDR1 is MNHEY and CDR2 SMNVEV (reference sequence). J lost 7 bases, V lost 5 bases, and 2 bases had no gene match. CDR3 sequence: CASSTDRGNSPLHF. CDR3 DNA sequence: TGTGCCAGCAGTACGGACAGGGGGAATTCACCCCTCCACTTT.

This chain connects TRBV29-1 to TRBJ2-4; no clear D. Trimming removed 4 bases at V and 7 bases at J, with 20 bases between. Germline V gene data show CDR1 as SQVTM and CDR2 as ANQGSEA. This CDR3 has 15 amino acids. CDR3 in DNA: TGCAGCGTTGCCCCGGTCCAATCCGGGTGGAACATTCAGTACTTC. It encodes CSVAPVQSGWNIQYF.

This clonotype was detected a few times. The J gene is TRBJ2-3, the V gene TRBV11-2; D unresolved. The CDR3 has 14 amino acids. CDR1 and CDR2 from the germline V gene are SGHAT and FQNNGV. The germline V and J ends were trimmed by 2 bases and 5 bases, with 11 bases remaining between them. CDR3 loop: CASSLPGSVDTQYF. The CDR3 DNA reads TGTGCCAGCAGCTTACCAGGATCAGTAGATACGCAGTATTTT.

This clonotype was counted at least ten times. This rearrangement joins TRBV24-1 to TRBJ1-5; D is perhaps TRBD1 (6 bases). Trimming stripped 4 bases from V and 8 bases from J, with 11 bases between. Germline lookup yields CDR1 KGHDR and CDR2 SFDVKD. This CDR3 has 13 residues. The chain's CDR3 is CATSETGQEPQHF. The CDR3 DNA sequence: TGTGCCACCAGTGAGACAGGTCAGGAGCCCCAGCATTTT.

This clonotype was found many times. V is TRBV19 and J is TRBJ1-5; 7 nucleotides align to TRBD1. The CDR3 runs 15 residues. The J segment lost 2 bases and the V segment lost 9 bases, leaving 10 bases of the junction unmatched. In germline, CDR1 is LNHDA, CDR2 SQIVND (reference sequence). The CDR3, as DNA: TGTGCCAGCTTAGAACAGGGGATTCGCAATCAGCCCCAGCATTTT. Residues: CASLEQGIRNQPQHF.

This clonotype was counted many times. V gene TRBV10-1 combines with J gene TRBJ1-5; D is ambiguous. Trimming shortened V by 3 bases and J by 6 bases, and 9 bases separated the two germline ends. Germline V gene sequence: CDR1 WNHNN, CDR2 SYGVQD (reference sequence). The CDR3 spans 13 residues. The CDR3 here is CASSESGPQPQHF. The CDR3 DNA follows: TGCGCCAGCAGTGAATCCGGGCCTCAGCCCCAGCATTTT.

This clonotype was seen many times. The genes are TRBV27 and TRBJ2-5; 9 bases line up with TRBD1. Trimming took 6 bases from V and 5 from J; bases not matched to a gene: 13. The germline V gene encodes CDR1 MNHEY and CDR2 SMNVEV (reference sequence). The CDR3 is 16 amino acids. CDR3 coding DNA: TGTGCCAGCAGGAGGACAGGGGCGGGAGTTCCGGAGACCCAGTACTTC. Its protein is CASRRTGAGVPETQYF.

This clonotype was counted only a few times. CDR3 sequence: CAITNPGQGYNEQFF. In DNA, the CDR3 is TGTGCCATCACCAACCCGGGACAGGGGTACAATGAGCAGTTCTTC. This sequence joins TRBV10-3 and TRBJ2-1; 10 bases agree with TRBD1. Germline trimming cut 7 bases from V and 4 bases from J; bases unmatched to any gene: 7. This CDR3 region has 15 residues. CDR1 is ENHRY and CDR2 is SYGVKD in the germline V gene.

Details on this clonotype: A read error is possible here, since a much larger clone lies one base away. As DNA, the CDR3 is TGTGACAGCAGTTACTCCAGGGGGGGCACTGAAGCTTTCTTT. Protein product: CDSSYSRGGTEAFF. The chain combines TRBV6-5 with TRBJ1-1; 7 positions match TRBD1. Germline V gene lookup returns CDR1 MNHEY and CDR2 SVGAGI. The CDR3 has 14 amino acids.

This clonotype showed up just a few times. J is TRBJ1-1 and V is TRBV11-2, with unresolved D. This CDR3 region has 13 residues. The germline CDR1 and CDR2 sequences are SGHAT and FQNNGV. Trimming removed 6 bases at V and 3 bases at J, with 11 bases between. The CDR3 coding sequence is TGTGCCAGCAGAATGGGCGCATACACTGAAGCTTTCTTT. Protein sequence: CASRMGAYTEAFF.

CDR3 in amino acids: CASSPGLAQETQYF. CDR3 in DNA: TGTGCCAGCAGCCCGGGACTAGCTCAAGAGACCCAGTACTTC. The V gene is TRBV5-4, the J gene TRBJ2-5, with 9 positions matching TRBD2. Per germline, CDR1 SGHNT and CDR2 YYREEE (reference sequence). J lost 2 bases, V lost 4 bases, and 3 bases had no gene match. The CDR3 contains 14 residues.

This clonotype was found once. Likely a read error: the CDR3 ends without its conserved phenylalanine or tryptophan. The chain has TRBV5-1 and TRBJ1-1; D is unresolved. Germline lookup yields CDR1 SGHRS and CDR2 YFSETQ. The CDR3 totals 12 residues. The germline V and J ends were trimmed by 4 bases and 6 bases, with 10 bases remaining between them. CDR3 residues: CASSTSLAEAFY. DNA for the CDR3: TGCGCCAGCAGCACCAGTTTGGCTGAAGCTTTCTAT.

The table lists this clonotype with a few counts. The chain employs TRBV4-1 and TRBJ1-5, with 7 bases that match TRBD1. Germline loops: CDR1 MGHRA, CDR2 YSYEKL. V was pared by 0 bases and J by 4 bases, with 6 bases of the junction left unmatched. There are 16 residues in the CDR3. The CDR3 region has the DNA TGCGCCAGCAGCCAAGATGGAGGGGGCTGGAATCAGCCCCAGCATTTT. This gives the protein CASSQDGGGWNQPQHF.